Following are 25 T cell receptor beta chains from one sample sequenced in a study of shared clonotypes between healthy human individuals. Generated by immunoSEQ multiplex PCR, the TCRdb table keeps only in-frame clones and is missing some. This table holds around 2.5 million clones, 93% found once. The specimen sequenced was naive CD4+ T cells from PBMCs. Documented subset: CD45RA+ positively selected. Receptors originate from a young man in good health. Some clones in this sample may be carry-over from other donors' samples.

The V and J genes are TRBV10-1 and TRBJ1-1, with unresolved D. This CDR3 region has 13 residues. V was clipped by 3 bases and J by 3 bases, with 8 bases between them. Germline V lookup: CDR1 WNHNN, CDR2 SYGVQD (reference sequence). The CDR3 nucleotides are TGCGCCAGCAGTGATCAAGTTTACACTGAAGCTTTCTTT. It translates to CASSDQVYTEAFF.

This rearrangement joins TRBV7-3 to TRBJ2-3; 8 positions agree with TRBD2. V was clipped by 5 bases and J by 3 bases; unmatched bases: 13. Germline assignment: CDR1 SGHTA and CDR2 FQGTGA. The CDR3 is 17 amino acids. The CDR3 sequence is CASSPDPPGGPTDTQYF. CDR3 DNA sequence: TGTGCCAGCAGCCCCGACCCCCCGGGAGGGCCGACAGATACGCAGTATTTT.

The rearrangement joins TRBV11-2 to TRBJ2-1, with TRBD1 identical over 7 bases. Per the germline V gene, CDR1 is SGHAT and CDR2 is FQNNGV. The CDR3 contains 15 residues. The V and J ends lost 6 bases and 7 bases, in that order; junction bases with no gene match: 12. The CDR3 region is CASSPQDRWANEQFF. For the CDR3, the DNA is TGTGCCAGCAGTCCCCAGGACAGGTGGGCGAATGAGCAGTTCTTC.

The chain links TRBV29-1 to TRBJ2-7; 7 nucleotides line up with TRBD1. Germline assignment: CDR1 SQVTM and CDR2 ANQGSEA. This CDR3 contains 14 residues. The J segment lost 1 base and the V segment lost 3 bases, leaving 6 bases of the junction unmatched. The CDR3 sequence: CSVEENRGSYEQYF. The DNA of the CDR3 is TGCAGCGTTGAGGAGAACAGGGGTTCCTACGAGCAGTACTTC.

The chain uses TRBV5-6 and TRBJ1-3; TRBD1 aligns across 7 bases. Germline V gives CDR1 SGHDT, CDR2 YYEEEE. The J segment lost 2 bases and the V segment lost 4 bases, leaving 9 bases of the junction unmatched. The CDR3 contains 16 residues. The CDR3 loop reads CASSLARGLPGNTIYF. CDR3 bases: TGTGCCAGCAGCCTTGCAAGGGGGCTGCCTGGAAACACCATATATTTT.

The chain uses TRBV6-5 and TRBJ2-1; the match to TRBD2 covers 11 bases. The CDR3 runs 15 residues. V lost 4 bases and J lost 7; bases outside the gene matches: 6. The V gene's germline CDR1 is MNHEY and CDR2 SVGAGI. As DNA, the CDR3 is TGTGCCAGCAGTTTAGCGGGAGGGCCCGGGAATGAGCAGTTCTTC. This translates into CASSLAGGPGNEQFF.

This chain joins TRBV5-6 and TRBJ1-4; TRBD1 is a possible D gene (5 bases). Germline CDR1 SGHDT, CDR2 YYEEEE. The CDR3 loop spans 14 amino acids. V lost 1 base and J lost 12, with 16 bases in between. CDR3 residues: CASSLNGNSRELFF. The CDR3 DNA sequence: TGTGCCAGCAGCTTGAATGGAAACTCCAGGGAACTGTTTTTT.

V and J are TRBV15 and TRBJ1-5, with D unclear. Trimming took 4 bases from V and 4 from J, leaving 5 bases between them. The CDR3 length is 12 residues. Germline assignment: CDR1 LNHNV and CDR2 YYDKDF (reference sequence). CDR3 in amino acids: CATSNVNQPQHF. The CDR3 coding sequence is TGTGCCACCAGCAACGTGAATCAGCCCCAGCATTTT.

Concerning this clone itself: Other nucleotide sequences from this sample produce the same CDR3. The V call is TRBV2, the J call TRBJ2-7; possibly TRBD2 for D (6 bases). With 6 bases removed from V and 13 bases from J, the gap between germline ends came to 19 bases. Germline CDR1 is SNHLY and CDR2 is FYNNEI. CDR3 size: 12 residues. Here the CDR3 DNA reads TGTGCCAGCAGGGAGGGACCGGGCGTCCACTACTTC. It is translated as CASREGPGVHYF. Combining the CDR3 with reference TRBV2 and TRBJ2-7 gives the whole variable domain EPEVTQTPSHQVTQMGQEVILRCVPISNHLYFYWYRQILGQKVEFLVSFYNNEISEKSEIFDDQFSVERPDGSNFTLKIRSTKLEDSAMYFCASREGPGVHYFGPGTRLTVT.

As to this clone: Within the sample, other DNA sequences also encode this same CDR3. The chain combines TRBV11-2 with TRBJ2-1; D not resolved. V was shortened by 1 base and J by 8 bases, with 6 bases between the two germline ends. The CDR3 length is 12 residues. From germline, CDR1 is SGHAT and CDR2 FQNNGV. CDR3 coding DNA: TGTGCCAGCAGCTTAGTTTTAGATGAGCAGTTCTTC. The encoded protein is CASSLVLDEQFF.

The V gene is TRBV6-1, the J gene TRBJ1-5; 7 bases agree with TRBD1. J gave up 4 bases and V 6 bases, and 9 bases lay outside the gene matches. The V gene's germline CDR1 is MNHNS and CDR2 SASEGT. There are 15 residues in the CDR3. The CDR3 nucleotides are TGTGCCAGCAGCGTTGGGACAGCCCCAAATCAGCCCCAGCATTTT. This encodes CASSVGTAPNQPQHF.

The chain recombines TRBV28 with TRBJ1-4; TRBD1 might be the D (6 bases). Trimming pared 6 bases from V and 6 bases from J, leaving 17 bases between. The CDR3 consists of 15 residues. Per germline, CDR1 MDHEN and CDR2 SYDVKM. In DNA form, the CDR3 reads TGTGCCAGCAGCCTCTGGCGGGGGGCAGATGAAAAACTGTTTTTT. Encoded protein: CASSLWRGADEKLFF.

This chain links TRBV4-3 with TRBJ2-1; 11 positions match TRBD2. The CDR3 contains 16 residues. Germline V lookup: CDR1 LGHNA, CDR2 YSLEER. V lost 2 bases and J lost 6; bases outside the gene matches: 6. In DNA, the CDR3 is TGCGCCAGCAGCCAAACCGGGACTAGCGGTCTCAATGAGCAGTTCTTC. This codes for CASSQTGTSGLNEQFF.

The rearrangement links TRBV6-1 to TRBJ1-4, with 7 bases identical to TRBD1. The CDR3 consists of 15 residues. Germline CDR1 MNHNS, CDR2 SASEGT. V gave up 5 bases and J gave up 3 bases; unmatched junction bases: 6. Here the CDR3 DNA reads TGTGCCAGCAGTCTGGGGACAGCCTCTAATGAAAAACTGTTTTTT. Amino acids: CASSLGTASNEKLFF.

The CDR3 loop is CASSSQGGIDTQYF. The CDR3 nucleotides are TGTGCCAGCAGCTCCCAGGGGGGGATAGATACGCAGTATTTT. This chain connects TRBV7-3 to TRBJ2-3, with D possibly being TRBD1 or TRBD2 (7 bases each). Per the germline V gene, CDR1 is SGHTA and CDR2 is FQGTGA. CDR3 size: 14 residues. V shed 4 bases and J shed 5 bases, with 13 bases lying between them.

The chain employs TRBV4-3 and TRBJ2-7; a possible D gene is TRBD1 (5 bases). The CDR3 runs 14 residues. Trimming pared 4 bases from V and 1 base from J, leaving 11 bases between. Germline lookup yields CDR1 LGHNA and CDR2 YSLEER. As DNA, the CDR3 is TGCGCCAGCAGCCGAGACAGCTTATCCTACGAGCAGTACTTC. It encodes CASSRDSLSYEQYF.

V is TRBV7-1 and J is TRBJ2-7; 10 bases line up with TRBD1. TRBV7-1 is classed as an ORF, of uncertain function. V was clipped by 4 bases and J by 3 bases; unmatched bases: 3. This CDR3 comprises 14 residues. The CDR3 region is CASSFRTGGYEQYF. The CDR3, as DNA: TGTGCCAGCAGCTTTCGGACAGGGGGCTACGAGCAGTACTTC.

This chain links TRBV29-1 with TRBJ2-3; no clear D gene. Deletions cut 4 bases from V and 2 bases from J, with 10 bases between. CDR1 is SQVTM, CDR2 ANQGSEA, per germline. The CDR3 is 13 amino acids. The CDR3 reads CSVGSEYTDTQYF. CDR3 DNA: TGCAGCGTTGGAAGCGAATACACAGATACGCAGTATTTT.

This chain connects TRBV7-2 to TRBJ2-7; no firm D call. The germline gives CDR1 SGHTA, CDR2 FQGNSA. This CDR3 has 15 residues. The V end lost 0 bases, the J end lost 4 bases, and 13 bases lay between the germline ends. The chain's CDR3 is CASSLAPTLTYEQYF. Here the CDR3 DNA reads TGTGCCAGCAGCTTAGCACCCACTCTTACTTACGAGCAGTACTTC.

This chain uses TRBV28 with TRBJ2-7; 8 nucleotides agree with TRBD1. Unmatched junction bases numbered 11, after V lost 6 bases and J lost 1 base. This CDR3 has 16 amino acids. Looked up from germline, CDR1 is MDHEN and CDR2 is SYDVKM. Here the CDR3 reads CASSSVGQDVSYEQYF. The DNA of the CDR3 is TGTGCCAGCAGCTCCGTGGGACAGGACGTTTCCTACGAGCAGTACTTC.

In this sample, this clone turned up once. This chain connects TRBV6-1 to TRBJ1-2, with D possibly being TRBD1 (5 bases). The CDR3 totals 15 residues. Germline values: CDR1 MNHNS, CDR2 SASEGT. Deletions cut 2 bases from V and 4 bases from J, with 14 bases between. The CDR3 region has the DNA TGTGCCAGCAGTGAACAGGCAGGGTTGTCCTATGGCTACACCTTC. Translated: CASSEQAGLSYGYTF.

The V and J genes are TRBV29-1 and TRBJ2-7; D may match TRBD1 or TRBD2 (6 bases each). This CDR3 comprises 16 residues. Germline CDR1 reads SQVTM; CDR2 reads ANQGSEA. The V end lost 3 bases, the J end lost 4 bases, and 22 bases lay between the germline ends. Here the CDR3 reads CSVDRPTGAAGYEQYF. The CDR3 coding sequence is TGCAGCGTTGATCGTCCGACGGGGGCCGCCGGTTACGAGCAGTACTTC.

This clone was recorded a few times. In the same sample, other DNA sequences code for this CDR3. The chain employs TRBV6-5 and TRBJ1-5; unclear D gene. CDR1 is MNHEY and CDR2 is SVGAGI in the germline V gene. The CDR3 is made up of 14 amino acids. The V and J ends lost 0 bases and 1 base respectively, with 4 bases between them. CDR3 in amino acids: CASSYSGSNQPQHF. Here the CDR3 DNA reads TGTGCCAGCAGTTACTCGGGGAGCAATCAGCCCCAGCATTTT.

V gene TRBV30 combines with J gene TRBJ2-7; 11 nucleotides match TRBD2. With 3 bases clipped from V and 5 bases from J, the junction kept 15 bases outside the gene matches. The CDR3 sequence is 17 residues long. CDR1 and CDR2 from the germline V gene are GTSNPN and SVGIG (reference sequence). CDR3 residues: CAWRPPPTSGKGDEQYF. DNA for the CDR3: TGTGCCTGGAGACCACCCCCGACTAGCGGGAAGGGCGACGAGCAGTACTTC.

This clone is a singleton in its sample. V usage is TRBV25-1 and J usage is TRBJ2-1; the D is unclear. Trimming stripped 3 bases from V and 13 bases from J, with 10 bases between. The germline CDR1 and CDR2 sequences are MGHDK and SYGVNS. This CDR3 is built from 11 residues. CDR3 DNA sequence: TGTGCCAGCAGTGACCCCCTATCCCAGTTCTTC. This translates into CASSDPLSQFF.